This T cell receptor (beta chain) was captured in a study of T cells in Graves' hyperthyroidism and ophthalmopathy. What was amplified from RNA transcripts were TCR beta CDR3 regions. Initially, a first-round RT-PCR of the TCR CDR3 employed the HTBI primer set. TCRdb re-analysed the multiplex PCR reads in MiXCR, keeping a single row per CDR3 protein. The repertoire holds almost 600,000 distinct CDR3 sequences, with approximately 44% as singletons. Patients aged 18 to 65 had newly diagnosed hyperthyroidism of under 2 months' duration. Germline V gene sequence: CDR1 KGHSH, CDR2 LQKENI. The V and J ends lost 4 bases and 2 bases respectively, with 18 bases between them. The CDR3 is made up of 16 amino acids.

The specimen was peripheral blood or thyroid tissue (not recorded which). The source of this sequence is a woman younger than 30 with Graves' hyperthyroidism. The chain carries TRBV18 and TRBJ2-7, with D unclear. CDR3 region: CASSQIQDGGPYEQYF. The CDR3 coding sequence is TGTGCCAGCTCACAGATCCAAGACGGTGGCCCCTACGAGCAGTACTTC.